This T cell receptor (beta chain) was recorded in a study of Graves' ophthalmopathy and Graves' hyperthyroidism (dated by TCRdb to between 2017 and 2018). Study-wide context: Peripheral blood was collected at initial diagnosis, prior to any treatment. After sampling, hyperthyroidism patients received methimazole starting at 30 mg daily, and ophthalmopathy patients received high-dose intravenous methylprednisolone. To explore V-J signatures distinguishing ophthalmopathy from hyperthyroidism, a discovery set of under 110 patients (around 42 ophthalmopathy, some 57 stable hyperthyroidism) was enrolled. In total, 135 blood samples were TCR-sequenced: fewer than 50 ophthalmopathy, some 75 hyperthyroidism and about 17 hyperthyroidism-to-ophthalmopathy patients. The 100 or so discovery patients were divided at random into training and test sets in a 7:3 ratio. The study used signatures of the TCR beta repertoire to tell Graves' ophthalmopathy apart from Graves' hyperthyroidism and to predict which patients would progress to ophthalmopathy. In several hyperthyroidism patients, the T-cell repertoire of thyroid tissue was compared with the T-cell repertoire of blood. For independent validation, a separate cohort was made up of fewer than 20 hyperthyroidism patients plus 17 patients who later progressed from hyperthyroidism to ophthalmopathy. Study-level results and caveats: No statistical method was used to predetermine the sample size, and group allocation was not hidden from the investigators. Most of the expanded thyroid clonotypes with a frequency above 0.001 were also detected in blood, and it was suggested that the thyroid immune response may be reflected by blood repertoires. In validation, the model predicted ophthalmopathy progression with 70.59% sensitivity and roughly 72% specificity; 12 predicted patients were CT-confirmed with GO in a median of about 6.1 months. Ophthalmopathy was separated from stable hyperthyroidism by the 13-signature model with roughly 87% sensitivity and just under 84% specificity in cross-validation and with 80%/75% in the test set.

This clonotype occurred many times. It has no known antigen specificity. No base quality information exists; no much larger clone differs at one position. TCR beta CDR3 regions were amplified from RNA transcripts for repertoire sequencing. HTBI primers and the Qiagen OneStep RT-PCR kit were used in a first-round RT-PCR, which was followed by a second-round multiplex PCR, size selection and purification. The libraries underwent paired-end sequencing with 100 bp reads on an Illumina HiSeq2000. In the source study's methods: SOAPnuke was used for read processing, and reads with adapters, uncalled bases, a mean Phred below 15, or no exact constant-primer or identifier match were discarded. High-quality paired reads were merged with COPE v1.2.5. Each unique nucleotide sequence was treated as a clonotype, and MiTCR v1.1 was used to align the clonotypes to the IMGT TRB V, D and J references. The analysis was limited to V-J combinations with a frequency above 0.0001, which together covered around 99% of the repertoires. For each V-J combination, a TCR clonal expansion and chaos score was defined as F50 clonal expansion divided by the chaos observed in the TCRdist matrix. Features were reduced by Welch's t-statistics and random forest to some 13 V-J combinations, which fed a naive Bayes classifier. The Morisita-Horn index was used to measure how similar the thyroid and blood repertoires were. The public reads were reprocessed in TCRdb via fastp at Q25 and MiXCR, keeping in-frame beta chains. Rows with one shared CDR3 protein collapse into an entry with the most common genes and DNA. For this entry, the V and J calls and clone size follow TCRdb and not the study's own pipeline. Counted in this sample were about 400,000 distinct CDR3 sequences; more than 20% of them appeared once. The top ten clones comprise roughly 3% of the sample.

Stable hyperthyroidism was defined as no progression to ophthalmopathy within 18 months of follow-up. Patients with hyperthyroidism were aged 18 to 65 years, had been newly diagnosed, and had a disease duration of less than 2 months. Anyone with other autoimmune diseases, uncontrolled infections, pregnancy or lactation was excluded from the study. Clinical symptoms, serum thyroxine, TRAb, thyroid ultrasound and orbital computed tomography formed the basis of the diagnosis. PBMCs were isolated from more than 8 ml of fresh peripheral blood by Ficoll-Paque density gradient centrifugation. Total RNA was extracted with Trizol reagent and quality-checked on an Agilent 2100 Bioanalyzer. The V and J ends are trimmed by 0 bases and 8 bases, leaving 13 bases between them. CDR1 LGHNA and CDR2 YSLEER were looked up in the germline V gene. From the cysteine up to the phenylalanine, the CDR3 has a length of 14 residues. Only the CDR3 part of the read is kept: 42 bases, read in frame from the first base.

Sequencing was done on a sample of peripheral blood. The chain couples TRBV4-3 to TRBJ1-2, and possibly TRBD1, on 6 matching bases. The clonotype originates from a woman aged 18-29 years with stable Graves' hyperthyroidism. Donor details come from another sample of the same person, matched by shared clones. The CDR3: CASSQEAGARGYTF. The nucleotide sequence is given as TGCGCCAGCAGCCAAGAGGCAGGGGCGCGAGGCTACACCTTC.